This entry concerns a single T cell receptor (beta chain). This clonotype was observed a handful of times. What antigen it recognizes has not been identified. One base away there is no much larger clone; base qualities are not given. V is clipped by 2 bases and J by 8 bases, and the sequence between their germline boundaries is 12 bases long. The germline V gene (reference sequence) gives CDR1 as GTSNPN and CDR2 as SVGIG. The cysteine opens and the phenylalanine closes a CDR3 of 12 amino acids. Only the CDR3 portion is preserved as DNA: 36 bases, with reading frame beginning at the first base. In the paper's terms, the time point label means: pre-sensitization, week 0. This specimen's treatment or condition label, interpreted: therapeutic diphenylcyclopropenone sensitization with weekly scalp DPC. At each patch-test visit, blood was drawn before the patch test was applied. Patients were considered eligible if aged 18 to 70, diagnosed with alopecia and deemed suitable for DPC therapy, and patients were excluded if pregnant. Unfractionated whole blood was collected in Tempus Blood RNA tubes, and total RNA was extracted from that blood.

These data belong to a study of human T cells and chemical hapten exposure listed by TCRdb under 2021. For context, the study as a whole: For sensitization, 2% DPC in acetone was applied to a 2 cm by 2 cm area of upper inner arm skin. Patients additionally received weekly therapeutic DPC doses to the scalp throughout the approximately 22-week study period. Around 30 alopecia patients provided blood for TCR sequencing at one to four time points (pre-sensitization, 2, 6 and 24 weeks). The study tracked peripheral blood TCR repertoire changes in vivo during primary and secondary sensitization to the hapten diphenylcyclopropenone (DPC) in alopecia patients. Patch testing was done on the upper back using Finn chambers containing 0.01% DPC, and results were scored after 6 days according to International Contact Dermatitis Research Group standards. Libraries were pooled for sequencing, and per-sample TCR yields varied mainly because of small differences in library volumes within the pool. Blood samples were taken from patients before sensitization (week 0) and then at 2, 6 and about 24 weeks after DPC sensitization. The mostly female patient cohort included alopecia areata with under or over 50% scalp involvement, alopecia totalis and alopecia universalis.

Points the paper makes about the study in general: Alopecia, a presumed autoimmune disease, was present in all patients, so the immune response of the patients might differ from that of healthy individuals. After repeated subsampling, the strength of the expansion versus patch-test correlation and the threshold at which it became significant changed. Expanded TCRs formed significantly more large CDR3 similarity clusters than pre-sensitization or healthy control sets, consistent with antigen-driven responses. DPC sensitization did not change how many TCRs were above 1 in 1000 frequency, and no evidence was found of alterations in global repertoire structure. Patch test score was positively correlated with the number of PT1 expanded TCRs, with significance at thresholds 8, 16 and 32 but not at 4.

Receptor amplification or capture employed RACE. The sequencer listed for this sample is NextSeq 500. Library preparation attached unique molecular identifiers to individual cDNA molecules for quantitative, reproducible TCR counting. For every blood RNA sample, sequencing covered both the TCR alpha and TCR beta chains. In the paper's pipeline: The median number of TCRs per sample was roughly 98,000, ranging from roughly 20,000 to 690,600. The Decombinator software suite was used to annotate the V, J and CDR3 of the TCR reads. For the PS versus PT1 abundance plots, all samples were subsampled to the same number of TCRs (28,000). TCRs were defined as expanded if absent before sensitization and observed at least eight times at the 2-week time point. Clones were called with MiXCR by TCRdb after fastp trimmed the public reads at Q25, and only in-frame beta chains were retained. All rows with the same CDR3 protein become a single entry with the most common DNA and genes. The V and J calls shown here were made by TCRdb, not taken from the authors' results. This sample is represented by some 360,000 distinct CDR3 sequences; about 5.1% of them were singletons. Of the sample, about 2.5% falls within the top ten clones.

The starting material was whole blood, obtained in connection with sensitization to the hapten diphenylcyclopropenone (DPC). The TCR comes from a woman aged 45-65 years with alopecia areata. Some clones in this sample may be carry-over from other donors' samples. The chain uses TRBV30 and TRBJ1-2, with no D gene named confidently. The nucleotide sequence reads TGTGCCTGGAGTCCCGGGTTTGTGGGCTACACCTTC. Its protein is CAWSPGFVGYTF.